This record covers a single T cell receptor beta chain. These data are taken from a study of blood T cell repertoires in COVID-19. Study context: Sample material is recorded as cDNA or gDNA derived from T cells, B-cell-depleted T cells, or PBMCs.

The CDR3 is made up of 16 amino acids. CDR1 is SEHNR and CDR2 is FQNEAQ in the germline V gene (reference sequence). V trimming: 5 bases; J trimming: 0 bases; junction bases outside the gene matches: 7. TCRdb's copy holds only in-frame clones and misses some; the assay was immunoSEQ multiplex PCR. The data show more than 85,000 clones, about 85% seen once. Sequencing was carried out using peripheral blood. The rearrangement joins TRBV7-9 to TRBJ1-1, with 9 bases identical to TRBD1. The receptor comes from a man between 65 and 85 years old with acute or convalescent COVID-19. CDR3 coding DNA: TGTGCCAGCAGCCCCCAGGACAGGGGAATGAACACTGAAGCTTTCTTT. Amino acids: CASSPQDRGMNTEAFF.